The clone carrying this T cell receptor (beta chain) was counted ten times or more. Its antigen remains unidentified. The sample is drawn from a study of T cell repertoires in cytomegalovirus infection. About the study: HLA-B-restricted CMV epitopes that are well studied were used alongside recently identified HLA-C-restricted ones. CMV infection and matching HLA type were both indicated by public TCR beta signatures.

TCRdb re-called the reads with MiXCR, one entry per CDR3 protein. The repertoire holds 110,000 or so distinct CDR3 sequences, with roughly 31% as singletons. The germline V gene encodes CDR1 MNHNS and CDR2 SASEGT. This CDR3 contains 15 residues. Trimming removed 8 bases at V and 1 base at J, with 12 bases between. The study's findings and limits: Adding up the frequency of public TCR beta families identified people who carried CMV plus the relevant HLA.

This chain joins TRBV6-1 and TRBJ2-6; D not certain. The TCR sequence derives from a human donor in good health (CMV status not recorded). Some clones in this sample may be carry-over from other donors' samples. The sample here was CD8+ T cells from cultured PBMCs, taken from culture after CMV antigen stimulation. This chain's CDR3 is CASGDVTSGANVLTF. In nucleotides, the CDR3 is TGTGCCAGCGGGGATGTGACATCTGGGGCCAACGTCCTGACTTTC.